The entry below gives a single TCR beta chain sequence along with its context. Its antigen is still unknown. These data are taken from a study of shared clonotypes between healthy human individuals. Overall study: Donors had three CD4 naive, three CD4 memory, two CD8 naive and one CD8 memory plate apiece. Broader study findings: The generation probabilities recorded for non-shared clonotypes fell below those of clonotypes shared by all four donors.

The CDR3 is 12 amino acids. Trimming pared 3 bases from V and 7 bases from J, leaving 9 bases between. Germline loops: CDR1 ENHRY, CDR2 SYGVKD. Genomic DNA per cell subset filled all wells of several immunoSEQ plates. Profiling relied on immunoSEQ multiplex PCR, and the TCRdb table lists in-frame clones only, not all of them. The sample holds 2 million to 3 million clones, 80% to 95% seen once. This TCR was sampled from a man aged 18 to 30 in good health. Some clones in this sample may be carry-over from other donors' samples. The chain carries TRBV10-3 and TRBJ2-5; D unclear. The material sequenced was naive CD4+ T cells from PBMCs. The subset here: CD45RA+ positively selected. CDR3 in amino acids: CAISEGWGTQYF. The CDR3 DNA follows: TGTGCCATCAGTGAAGGGTGGGGGACCCAGTACTTC.